The 10 T cell receptor beta chains below were found in one sample sequenced in a study of cytotoxic CD8 clonotypes in ibrutinib-treated CLL. Method: immunoSEQ multiplex PCR; TCRdb's copy keeps in-frame clones and lacks some. The sample carries tens of thousands of clones, approximately 51% recorded once. This specimen consisted of PBMCs, obtained before ibrutinib treatment. The receptors come from a human donor with chronic lymphocytic leukemia.

The J gene is TRBJ2-1, the V gene TRBV10-2; 12 nucleotides agree with TRBD2. Germline CDR1 and CDR2: WSHSY and SAAADI. The CDR3 runs 16 residues. The V gene end was trimmed by 2 bases and the J gene end by 7 bases; junction bases not matched to a gene: 6. CDR3 protein: CASSEGLAGGQNEQFF. CDR3 coding DNA: TGCGCCAGCAGTGAGGGTCTAGCGGGGGGGCAAAATGAGCAGTTCTTC.

The chain uses TRBV7-2 and TRBJ1-2; 8 nucleotides line up with TRBD1. Germline V gene data show CDR1 as SGHTA and CDR2 as FQGNSA. The CDR3 runs to 15 residues. J lost 6 bases, V lost 5 bases, and 11 bases had no gene match. CDR3 in amino acids: CASSPQGPGGDGYTF. The CDR3, as DNA: TGTGCCAGCAGCCCCCAGGGGCCAGGGGGCGATGGCTACACCTTC.

This clone was seen a few times. The chain recombines TRBV7-8 with TRBJ1-1, with unresolved D. Per germline, CDR1 SGHVS and CDR2 FQNEAQ. The CDR3 sequence is 14 residues long. Trimming pared 3 bases from V and 1 base from J, leaving 9 bases between. As DNA, the CDR3 is TGTGCCAGCAGCTTTTGGACGGCGAACACTGAAGCTTTCTTT. Protein: CASSFWTANTEAFF.

The chain recombines TRBV2 with TRBJ2-7, with TRBD1 identical over 7 bases. Germline-derived CDR1 and CDR2 are SNHLY and FYNNEI. This CDR3 is built from 15 residues. V was pared by 7 bases and J by 3 bases, with 12 bases of the junction left unmatched. CDR3 nucleotides: TGTGCCAGCACCCGGGGACAGTCGGATCTCTACGAGCAGTACTTC. As protein: CASTRGQSDLYEQYF.

In this sample, this clone turned up a few times. This chain joins TRBV4-2 and TRBJ1-3; TRBD1 agrees at 7 bases. V shed 4 bases, J shed 2 bases, and the junction held 14 bases outside the gene matches. The CDR3 totals 18 residues. Germline-derived CDR1 and CDR2 are LGHNA and YNFKEQ. In nucleotides, the CDR3 is TGTGCCAGCAGCCGACGGTCGGGCGACAGGGAAGCTGGAAACACCATATATTTT. This codes for CASSRRSGDREAGNTIYF.

This clone was seen only once. The chain is built from TRBV6-1 and TRBJ2-2, with D maybe TRBD1 (6 bases). CDR3 size: 16 residues. From germline, CDR1 is MNHNS and CDR2 SASEGT. The ends were cut back, 3 bases at V and 5 bases at J, with 16 bases in the middle. The CDR3 DNA reads as TGTGCCAGCAGTGACCAAATCACAGGGTATACCGGGGAGCTGTTTTTT. Its protein is CASSDQITGYTGELFF.

There are a few counts of this clone. V is TRBV2 and J is TRBJ1-5; 10 bases are shared with TRBD1. V was clipped by 4 bases and J by 2 bases; unmatched bases: 8. Per the germline V gene, CDR1 is SNHLY and CDR2 is FYNNEI. The length of the CDR3 is 17 residues. The chain's CDR3 is CASSAWRDRGGNQPQHF. The CDR3 DNA reads TGTGCCAGCAGTGCTTGGAGGGACAGGGGTGGCAATCAGCCCCAGCATTTT.

In its sample, this clone was seen a few times. The chain employs TRBV7-9 and TRBJ2-2; D is ambiguous. V lost 2 bases, J lost 6 bases, and 19 bases lay in between. This CDR3 contains 17 residues. Per germline, CDR1 SEHNR and CDR2 FQNEAQ (reference sequence). DNA of the CDR3: TGTGCCAGCAGCTTAATAACTGGGTGGCAGGTTTCCGGGGAGCTGTTTTTT. Amino acid sequence: CASSLITGWQVSGELFF.

The rearrangement uses TRBV6-5 and TRBJ1-2; D unclear. The CDR3 is 11 residues long. V lost 5 bases to trimming and J lost 8 bases, with 9 bases between them. The germline gives CDR1 MNHEY, CDR2 SVGAGI. CDR3 region: CASSETMGYTF. The CDR3 DNA is TGTGCCAGCAGTGAAACTATGGGCTACACCTTC.

This clone was observed once. The J gene is TRBJ2-7, the V gene TRBV7-8, with a tentative D call TRBD1 (6 bases). V was pared by 5 bases and J by 0 bases, with 11 bases between. The CDR3 length is 14 residues. Germline assignment: CDR1 SGHVS and CDR2 FQNEAQ. The CDR3 coding sequence is TGTGCCAGCAGCCATACAGGGACCTCCTACGAGCAGTACTTC. It specifies CASSHTGTSYEQYF.